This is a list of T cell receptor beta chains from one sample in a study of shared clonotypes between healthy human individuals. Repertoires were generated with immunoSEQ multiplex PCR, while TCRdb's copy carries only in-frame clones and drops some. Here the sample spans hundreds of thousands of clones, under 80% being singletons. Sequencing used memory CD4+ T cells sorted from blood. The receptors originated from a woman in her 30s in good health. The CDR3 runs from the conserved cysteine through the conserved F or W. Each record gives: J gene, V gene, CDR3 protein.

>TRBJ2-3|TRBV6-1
CASKAGHTDTQYF
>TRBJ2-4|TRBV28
CASSLGGAVDIQYF
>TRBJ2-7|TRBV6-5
CASSYQRGSLSREQYF
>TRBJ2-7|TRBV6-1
CASREIGTSGRRTYEQYF
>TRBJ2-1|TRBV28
CATTGADSTRGNEQFF
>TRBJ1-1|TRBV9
CASSVAANTEAFF
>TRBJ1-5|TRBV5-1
CASSLQPSNQPQHF
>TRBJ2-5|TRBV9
CASSVGGLSRRETQYF
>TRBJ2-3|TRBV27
CASSLGGQIDTQYF
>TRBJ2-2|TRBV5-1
CASSGTVVAGKVGELFF
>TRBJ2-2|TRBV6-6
CASRKMTGLSTGELFF
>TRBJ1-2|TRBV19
CASSIYGRANYGYTF
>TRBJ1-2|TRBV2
CASSERGSNYGYTF
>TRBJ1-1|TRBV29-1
CSGTRGGLNTEAFF
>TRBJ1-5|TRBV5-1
CASSLGTGAQPQHF
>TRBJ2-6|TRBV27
CASSPVDRGTGANVLTF
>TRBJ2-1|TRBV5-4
CASSLASEPYNEQFF
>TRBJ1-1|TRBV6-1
CASRDARFEAEAFF
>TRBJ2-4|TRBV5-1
CASSLPRAGGGIQYF
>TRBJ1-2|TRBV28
CASSSGQSYGYTF
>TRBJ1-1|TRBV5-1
CASSRGWVNTEAFF
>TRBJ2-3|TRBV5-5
CASSGRQGRDTDTQYF
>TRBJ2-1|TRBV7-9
CASSFLLDNEQFF
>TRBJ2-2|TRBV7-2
CASSFYYTGELFF
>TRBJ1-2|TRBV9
CASSPGTENYGYTF
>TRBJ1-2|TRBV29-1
CSVEDRKGGNGYTF
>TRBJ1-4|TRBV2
CASSAGQGVATNEKLFF
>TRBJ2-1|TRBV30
CAWSTGLGNEQFF
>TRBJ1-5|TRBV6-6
CASSYDDTGNQPQHF
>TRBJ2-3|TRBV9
CASSATTGEPGLRTDTQYF
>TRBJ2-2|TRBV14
CASSQASGKPGELFF
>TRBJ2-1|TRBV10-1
CASSESGAGGRSNEQFF
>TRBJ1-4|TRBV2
CASSGRTGSEKLFF
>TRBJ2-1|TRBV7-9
CASSLVRGPYNEQFF
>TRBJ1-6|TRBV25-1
CASSEYGSGSPLHF
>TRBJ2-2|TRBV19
CASSIDRQAGELFF
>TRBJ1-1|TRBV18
CASSLLLGRPNTEAFF
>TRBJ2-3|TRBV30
CAWSAPDLSDTQYF
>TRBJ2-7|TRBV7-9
CASSPPGLASYEQYF
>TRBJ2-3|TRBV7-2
CASSSRGSGTDTQYF
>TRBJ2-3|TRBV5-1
CASNPGTGSDTQYF
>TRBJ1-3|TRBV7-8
CASSFDRGPSGNTIYF
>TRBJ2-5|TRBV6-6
CASSASGRAGETQYF
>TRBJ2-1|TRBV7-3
CASSWSSQSNEQFF
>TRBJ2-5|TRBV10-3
CVTSGNGETQYF
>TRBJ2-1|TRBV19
CASSIKLAGQQQFF
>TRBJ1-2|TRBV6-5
CASSYVPGRTGYTF
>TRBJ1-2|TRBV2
CASSRGDSSYGYTF
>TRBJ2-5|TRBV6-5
CASSRTGRQETQYF
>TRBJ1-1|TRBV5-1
CASSPDRGYRTEAFF
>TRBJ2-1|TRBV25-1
CASSGIGGQFF
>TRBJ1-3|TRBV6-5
CASSYSSGGNTIYF
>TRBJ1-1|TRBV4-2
CASSQIEGGGTEAFF
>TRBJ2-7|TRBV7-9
CASSLLDTSYEQYF
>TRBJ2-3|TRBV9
CASSVVGTGPTDTQYF
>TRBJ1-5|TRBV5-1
CASSPGGTGYQPQHF